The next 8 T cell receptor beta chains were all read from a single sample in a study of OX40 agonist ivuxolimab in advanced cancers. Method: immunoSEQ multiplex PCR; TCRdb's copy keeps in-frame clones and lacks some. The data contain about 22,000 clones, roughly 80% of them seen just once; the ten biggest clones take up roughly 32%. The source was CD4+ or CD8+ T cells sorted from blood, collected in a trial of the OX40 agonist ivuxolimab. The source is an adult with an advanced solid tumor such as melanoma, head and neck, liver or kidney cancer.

CDR3 sequence reads: CASSRDTGLRADTQYF. The CDR3 DNA sequence: TGCGCCAGCAGTCGGGACACAGGGTTACGCGCAGATACGCAGTATTTT. This chain connects TRBV10-1 to TRBJ2-3, with a weak D call TRBD1 (6 bases). The germline V gene has CDR1 WNHNN and CDR2 SYGVQD (reference sequence). Deletions cut 5 bases from V and 4 bases from J, with 19 bases between. CDR3 size: 16 residues.

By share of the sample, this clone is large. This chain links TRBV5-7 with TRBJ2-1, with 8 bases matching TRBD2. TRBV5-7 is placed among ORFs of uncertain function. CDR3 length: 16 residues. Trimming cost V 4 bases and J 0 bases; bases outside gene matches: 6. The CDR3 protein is CASSPLAESSYNEQFF. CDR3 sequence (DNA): TGTGCCAGCAGCCCACTAGCGGAGAGCTCCTACAATGAGCAGTTCTTC.

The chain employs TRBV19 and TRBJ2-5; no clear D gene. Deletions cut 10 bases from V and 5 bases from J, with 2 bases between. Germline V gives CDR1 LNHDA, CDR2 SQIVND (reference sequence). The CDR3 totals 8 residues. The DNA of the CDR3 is TGTGCCACCGAGACCCAGTACTTC. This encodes CATETQYF.

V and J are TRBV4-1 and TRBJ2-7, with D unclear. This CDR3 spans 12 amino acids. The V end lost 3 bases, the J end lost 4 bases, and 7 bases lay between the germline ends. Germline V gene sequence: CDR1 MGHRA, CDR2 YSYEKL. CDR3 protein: CASSHPPYEQYF. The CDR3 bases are TGCGCCAGCAGCCACCCACCGTACGAGCAGTACTTC.

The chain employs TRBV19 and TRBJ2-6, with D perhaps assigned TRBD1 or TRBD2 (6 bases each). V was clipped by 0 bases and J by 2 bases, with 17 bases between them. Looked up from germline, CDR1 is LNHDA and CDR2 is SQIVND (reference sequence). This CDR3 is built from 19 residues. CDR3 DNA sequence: TGTGCCAGTAGTATAGATGGTATGGGGGGCTGGGCTGGGGCCAACGTCCTGACTTTC. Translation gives CASSIDGMGGWAGANVLTF.

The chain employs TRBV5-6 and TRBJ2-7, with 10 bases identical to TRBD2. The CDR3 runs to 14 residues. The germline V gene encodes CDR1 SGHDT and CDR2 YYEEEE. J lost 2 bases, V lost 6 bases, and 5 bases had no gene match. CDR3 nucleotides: TGTGCCAGCATCGTAGCGGGAGGCCCCTACGAGCAGTACTTC. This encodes CASIVAGGPYEQYF.

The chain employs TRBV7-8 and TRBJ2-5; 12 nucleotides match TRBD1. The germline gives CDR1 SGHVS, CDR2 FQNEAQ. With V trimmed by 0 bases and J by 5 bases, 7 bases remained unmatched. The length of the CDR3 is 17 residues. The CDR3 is CASSLAVGTGGRETQYF. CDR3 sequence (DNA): TGTGCCAGCAGCTTAGCGGTGGGGACAGGGGGCCGGGAGACCCAGTACTTC.

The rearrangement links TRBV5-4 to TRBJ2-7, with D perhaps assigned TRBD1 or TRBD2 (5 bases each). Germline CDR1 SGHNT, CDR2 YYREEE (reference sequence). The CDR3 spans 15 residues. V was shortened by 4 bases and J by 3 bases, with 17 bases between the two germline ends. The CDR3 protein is CASSPKGTVSYEQYF. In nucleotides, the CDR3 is TGTGCCAGCAGCCCAAAAGGGACCGTTAGCTACGAGCAGTACTTC.